These 27 T cell receptor beta chains originate from one sample sequenced in a study of T cell changes during pregnancy in multiple sclerosis (dated by TCRdb to between 2019 and 2020). The library was obtained by the immunoSEQ multiplex PCR assay. Held by TCRdb, this immuneACCESS table contains in-frame sequences only and omits some clones. Under half of the omission traces to an unresolved V gene where checked; the cause of the rest is unknown. The sample table holds some 36,000 clones, of which around nine tenths were seen once. 0.39% of the sample lies in the top ten. This specimen consisted of CD4+ T cells from peripheral blood mononuclear cells, obtained in the second trimester of pregnancy. These TCRs come from a female donor with multiple sclerosis, enrolled in a pregnancy study.

The V gene is TRBV30, the J gene TRBJ2-1; no clear D gene. Germline loops: CDR1 GTSNPN, CDR2 SVGIG (reference sequence). CDR3 size: 11 residues. The V and J ends lost 2 bases and 8 bases respectively, with 7 bases between them. The CDR3 loop reads CAWSSSDEQFF. The CDR3 nucleotides are TGTGCCTGGAGTTCCTCCGATGAGCAGTTCTTC.

This clone occurred once. In DNA form, the CDR3 reads TGTGCCAGCAGCCCGGGCCGGGATCCCAATGAAAAACTGTTTTTT. This sequence encodes CASSPGRDPNEKLFF. The genes are TRBV7-8 and TRBJ1-4; unclear D gene. Trimming left V 5 bases short and J 5 bases short, with 15 bases between. Germline V lookup: CDR1 SGHVS, CDR2 FQNEAQ. CDR3 length: 15 residues.

The chain uses TRBV7-3 and TRBJ1-1, with 7 bases identical to TRBD1. CDR3 length: 17 residues. Trimming cost V 0 bases and J 4 bases; bases outside gene matches: 11. Germline CDR1 and CDR2: SGHTA and FQGTGA. CDR3 in amino acids: CASSLTPFEGAGTEAFF. The DNA of the CDR3 is TGTGCCAGCAGCTTAACCCCATTTGAGGGGGCAGGCACTGAAGCTTTCTTT.

J is TRBJ2-7 and V is TRBV6-1; D not certain. Germline CDR1 is MNHNS and CDR2 is SASEGT. The CDR3 loop spans 13 amino acids. The V end lost 6 bases, the J end lost 7 bases, and 16 bases lay between the germline ends. CDR3 DNA sequence: TGTGCCAGCAGCCAACTCCTATCGTTTGAGCAGTACTTC. Its protein is CASSQLLSFEQYF.

The rearrangement uses TRBV6-5 and TRBJ2-7, with a possible D match to TRBD2 (7 bases). The CDR3 sequence is 13 residues long. Germline values: CDR1 MNHEY, CDR2 SVGAGI. The ends were cut back, 7 bases at V and 9 bases at J, with 19 bases in the middle. The CDR3 nucleotides read TGTGCCAGCACCGAGAAGTGGGAGGGGGTGCAGTACTTC. Translated, it gives CASTEKWEGVQYF.

The V gene is TRBV6-6, the J gene TRBJ1-2; D gene unclear. CDR3 length: 12 amino acids. Trimming left V 6 bases short and J 8 bases short, with 13 bases between. CDR1 and CDR2 (germline): MNHNY, SVGAGI (reference sequence). CDR3: CASSRDVGGYTF. The CDR3 region has the DNA TGTGCCAGCAGCCGGGATGTTGGGGGCTACACCTTC.

Remarks on this clone: Other DNA sequences from this sample encode an identical CDR3 as well. V usage is TRBV29-1 and J usage is TRBJ1-1; D is unresolved. The CDR3 loop spans 12 amino acids. Trimming removed 1 base from V and 5 bases from J, with 8 bases in between. Germline loops: CDR1 SQVTM, CDR2 ANQGSEA. The CDR3 protein is CSVEGRGTEAFF. CDR3 nucleotides: TGCAGCGTTGAAGGCCGGGGAACTGAAGCTTTCTTT.

V usage is TRBV7-2 and J usage is TRBJ2-3; 8 bases are a match to TRBD2. The CDR3 is 16 amino acids. The germline gives CDR1 SGHTA, CDR2 FQGNSA. V lost 3 bases and J lost 1; bases outside the gene matches: 6. CDR3 amino acids: CASSFSAGDRTDTQYF. The CDR3 bases are TGTGCCAGCAGCTTCTCAGCGGGGGACCGCACAGATACGCAGTATTTT.

The chain couples TRBV5-1 to TRBJ2-2; tentative D call: TRBD1 (6 bases). The CDR3 is 14 residues long. Trimming shortened V by 3 bases and J by 1 base, and 7 bases separated the two germline ends. The germline V gene has CDR1 SGHRS and CDR2 YFSETQ. CDR3 coding DNA: TGCGCCAGCAGCTCGGGACAGAACACCGGGGAGCTGTTTTTT. As protein: CASSSGQNTGELFF.

This sequence joins TRBV6-5 and TRBJ1-1; 7 bases align to TRBD1. The CDR3 loop spans 13 amino acids. CDR1 and CDR2 (germline): MNHEY, SVGAGI. Trimming cost V 7 bases and J 4 bases; bases outside gene matches: 6. CDR3 nucleotide sequence: TGTGCCAGCATCCCTCCAGGGGGCACTGAAGCTTTCTTT. The encoded protein is CASIPPGGTEAFF.

The chain uses TRBV6-5 and TRBJ1-1; no firm D call. Trimming removed 6 bases at V and 1 base at J, with 9 bases between. The CDR3 covers 13 residues. The V gene's germline CDR1 is MNHEY and CDR2 SVGAGI. In nucleotides, the CDR3 is TGTGCCAGCAGACGAAACGGGAACACTGAAGCTTTCTTT. This translates into CASRRNGNTEAFF.

This chain uses TRBV7-9 with TRBJ1-2, with 8 bases lining up with TRBD1. Per the germline V gene, CDR1 is SEHNR and CDR2 is FQNEAQ (reference sequence). The CDR3 is 14 residues long. The V segment lost 5 bases and the J segment 7 bases; nucleotides outside the gene matches: 9. Here the CDR3 reads CASSSRHRGFGYTF. CDR3 nucleotide sequence: TGTGCCAGCAGCAGTCGGCACAGGGGGTTTGGCTACACCTTC. The full variable domain, rest sourced from reference TRBV7-9 and TRBJ1-2, is DTGVSQNPRHKITKRGQNVTFRCDPISEHNRLYWYRQTLGQGPEFLTYFQNEAQLEKSRLLSDRFSAERPKGSFSTLEIQRTEQGDSAMYLCASSSRHRGFGYTFGSGTRLTVV.

In this sample, this clone turned up a few times. The chain carries TRBV7-2 and TRBJ1-2; tentatively, D is TRBD1 (5 bases). Looked up from germline, CDR1 is SGHTA and CDR2 is FQGNSA. The V and J ends lost 4 bases and 7 bases respectively, with 10 bases between them. The CDR3 totals 12 residues. The CDR3 loop is CASSSQGSGYTF. DNA of the CDR3: TGTGCCAGCAGCTCCCAGGGAAGTGGCTACACCTTC.

The V call is TRBV5-1, the J call TRBJ2-7; D not resolved. Germline CDR1 and CDR2: SGHRS and YFSETQ. The V gene lost 7 bases and the J gene lost 1 base, with 9 bases spanning the gap. There are 12 residues in the CDR3. CDR3 nucleotide sequence: TGCGCCAGCCGGTCTGATTCCTACGAGCAGTACTTC. This encodes CASRSDSYEQYF.

The genes are TRBV7-2 and TRBJ2-3; unclear D gene. Germline CDR1 reads SGHTA; CDR2 reads FQGNSA. CDR3 length: 12 residues. V lost 2 bases, J lost 6 bases, and 6 bases lay in between. CDR3 nucleotides: TGTGCCAGCAGCTTAACCGGGGATACGCAGTATTTT. It encodes CASSLTGDTQYF.

The CDR3 DNA follows: TGTGCCAGCAGCTCAGTCCAGGGTGAAGCTTTCTTT. This encodes CASSSVQGEAFF. V gene TRBV7-9 combines with J gene TRBJ1-1; D is possibly TRBD1 (5 bases). The germline CDR1 and CDR2 sequences are SEHNR and FQNEAQ (reference sequence). CDR3 length equals 12 residues. V lost 4 bases to trimming and J lost 7 bases, with 10 bases between them.

The chain joins TRBV5-1 to TRBJ2-4, with 8 bases fitting TRBD1. With V trimmed by 3 bases and J by 2 bases, 7 bases remained unmatched. Germline V CDR1 and CDR2: SGHRS, YFSETQ. This CDR3 spans 16 amino acids. This chain's CDR3 is CASSWGQAQTKNIQYF. The CDR3 nucleotides are TGCGCCAGCAGCTGGGGACAGGCCCAGACCAAAAACATTCAGTACTTC.

This clone came up once. The V and J genes are TRBV14 and TRBJ2-2; D is perhaps TRBD1 (6 bases). The CDR3 is 12 amino acids. The V and J ends lost 4 bases and 10 bases respectively, with 10 bases between them. From germline, CDR1 is SGHDN and CDR2 FVKESK. CDR3 nucleotide sequence: TGTGCCAGCAGCCCGGGACACGCGGAGCTGTTTTTT. This gives the protein CASSPGHAELFF.

V is TRBV7-3 and J is TRBJ2-1; 7 bases fit TRBD2. The CDR3 runs to 16 residues. The germline CDR1 and CDR2 sequences are SGHTA and FQGTGA. V dropped 5 bases and J dropped 2; count of bases not matched to a gene: 9. CDR3 coding DNA: TGTGCCAGCAGCCGACTTGGACTAGGGGCCTACAATGAGCAGTTCTTC. It translates to CASSRLGLGAYNEQFF.

In this sample, this clone turned up once. The V and J genes are TRBV2 and TRBJ2-7; 8 bases are a match to TRBD1. The CDR3 has 14 amino acids. With V trimmed by 8 bases and J by 7 bases, 13 bases remained unmatched. CDR1 is SNHLY, CDR2 FYNNEI, per germline. The CDR3 here is CASSASTGAREQYF. CDR3 DNA sequence: TGTGCCAGCTCCGCATCGACAGGGGCGCGGGAGCAGTACTTC.

This clone was seen only once. The CDR3 is CASSDFVTGGGKNIQYF. CDR3 DNA sequence: TGTGCCAGCAGTGATTTTGTCACAGGGGGAGGCAAAAACATTCAGTACTTC. The genes are TRBV6-1 and TRBJ2-4; 8 nucleotides line up with TRBD1. The CDR3 runs 17 residues. V was clipped by 3 bases and J by 3 bases; unmatched bases: 10. Germline values: CDR1 MNHNS, CDR2 SASEGT.

V is TRBV6-5 and J is TRBJ1-1, with 9 bases lining up with TRBD1. The CDR3 length is 13 residues. In germline, CDR1 is MNHEY, CDR2 SVGAGI. V trimming: 4 bases; J trimming: 4 bases; junction bases outside the gene matches: 1. CDR3 in amino acids: CASSLTGGTEAFF. The CDR3 bases are TGTGCCAGCAGTTTGACAGGGGGCACTGAAGCTTTCTTT.

In its sample, this clone was seen once. This chain joins TRBV19 and TRBJ2-7; TRBD1 agrees at 8 bases. The CDR3 runs 14 residues. CDR1 and CDR2 (germline): LNHDA, SQIVND (reference sequence). The J segment lost 1 base and the V segment lost 7 bases, leaving 6 bases of the junction unmatched. CDR3 loop: CASTGTGESYEQYF. The CDR3 DNA sequence: TGTGCCAGTACCGGGACAGGTGAATCCTACGAGCAGTACTTC.

This clone came up once. The chain links TRBV11-2 to TRBJ2-3; possibly TRBD1 for D (5 bases). Trimming stripped 2 bases from V and 6 bases from J, with 18 bases between. Germline V CDR1 and CDR2: SGHAT, FQNNGV. CDR3 length: 16 residues. CDR3 coding DNA: TGTGCCAGCAGCTTATTCAGCCTTTTCCAGGGCGATACGCAGTATTTT. Its translation: CASSLFSLFQGDTQYF. Full variable domain (rest looked up from reference TRBV11-2 and TRBJ2-3): EAGVAQSPRYKIIEKRQSVAFWCNPISGHATLYWYQQILGQGPKLLIQFQNNGVVDDSQLPKDRFSAERLKGVDSTLKIQPAKLEDSAVYLCASSLFSLFQGDTQYFGPGTRLTVL.

This chain joins TRBV5-1 and TRBJ2-5, with 7 bases that match TRBD2. Germline CDR1 SGHRS, CDR2 YFSETQ. V shed 3 bases and J 5 bases; nucleotides not matched to a gene: 19. This CDR3 is 18 amino acids long. CDR3 DNA sequence: TGCGCCAGCAGCTCCCAGGTGACAGCGGGACCCTCGGGGGAGACCCAGTACTTC. Translation: CASSSQVTAGPSGETQYF.

This sequence joins TRBV7-2 and TRBJ2-5, with 8 bases fitting TRBD2. Trimming cost V 4 bases and J 5 bases; bases outside gene matches: 9. This CDR3 contains 15 residues. Germline values: CDR1 SGHTA, CDR2 FQGNSA. CDR3 sequence: CASSYRLAQGETQYF. CDR3 sequence (DNA): TGTGCCAGCAGCTATAGACTAGCGCAGGGGGAGACCCAGTACTTC.

The chain joins TRBV18 to TRBJ1-1; 10 nucleotides agree with TRBD1. Trimming at V came to 9 bases and at J to 7 bases, leaving 5 bases not matched to a gene. CDR1 and CDR2 from the germline V gene are KGHSH and LQKENI. The CDR3 has 12 amino acids. As DNA, the CDR3 is TGTGCCAGTCACGGACAGGGGGTTGAAGCTTTCTTT. It codes for CASHGQGVEAFF. Variable domain in full (rest from reference TRBV18 and TRBJ1-1): NAGVMQNPRHLVRRRGQEARLRCSPMKGHSHVYWYRQLPEEGLKFMVYLQKENIIDESGMPKERFSAEFPKEGPSILRIQQVVRGDSAAYFCASHGQGVEAFFGQGTRLTVV.